The sequence of this T cell receptor (beta chain) was determined in a study of T-cell memory formation after mild COVID-19. Whole-study context: Clusters of TCRs were largely donor specific.

Each CDR3 protein is one row after TCRdb ran MiXCR on the 5' RACE reads. The sample records more than 250,000 distinct CDR3 sequences, about 16% being singletons. A note on this clonotype: The target antigen is unknown.

Findings and caveats of the study: CD4/CD8 balance characterized clones contracting day 15 to 85, and CD4+ skew characterized later expanders. Nothing showed for sure that second-wave clones peaking on day 37 were SARS-CoV-2 specific. Clones which contracted sat mainly in CM and EM if CD4+, and in EMRA if CD8+.

The TCR originated in a man aged 18 to 35 who had mild COVID-19 (a few samples of this study predate the infection). Cell type and time point are not known. Sample: PBMCs or a T cell subset sorted from them (not recorded which).

CDR3 in DNA: TGCAGTGCTAGAGATTTTAGACAGGGGGCCTCTATTGGCTACACCTTC. It yields the protein CSARDFRQGASIGYTF. The V and J genes are TRBV20-1 and TRBJ1-2; TRBD1 aligns across 10 bases. The junction had 11 bases not matched to a gene; V was cut back by 0 bases and J by 7 bases. CDR3 length: 16 residues. From germline, CDR1 is DFQATT and CDR2 SNEGSKA (reference sequence).